The clone carrying this T cell receptor beta chain was recorded many times. Its target is unknown. This sample stems from a study of Graves' ophthalmopathy and Graves' hyperthyroidism. Whole-study context: At initial diagnosis, peripheral blood was obtained, and this preceded any treatment. General observations from the study: The majority of expanded thyroid clonotypes above 0.001 frequency also occurred in blood. A classifier, a 13-signature model, separated ophthalmopathy from stable hyperthyroidism with more than 85% sensitivity and less than 83% specificity.

J gave up 5 bases and V 1 base, and 9 bases lay outside the gene matches. CDR3 length: 16 residues. Germline V lookup: CDR1 SGHTA, CDR2 FQGTGA. The authors amplified TCR beta CDR3 regions from RNA transcripts. First-round RT-PCR used HTBI primers; second-round multiplex PCR followed. TCRdb called the multiplex PCR reads again in MiXCR, with one record for every CDR3 protein. The data show 200,000 to 250,000 distinct CDR3 sequences, about 22% seen once. Exclusion applied to patients with other autoimmune diseases, uncontrolled infections, pregnancy or lactation. This receptor was identified in a woman in her forties or fifties with Graves' ophthalmopathy. The V gene is TRBV7-3, the J gene TRBJ2-5, with 8 nucleotides matching TRBD1. The sequencing sample was made of peripheral blood. The CDR3: CASSLRNRGTGETQYF. CDR3 DNA: TGTGCCAGCAGCTTAAGGAACAGGGGGACCGGGGAGACCCAGTACTTC.